This is a list of T cell receptor beta chains from one sample in a study of OX40 agonist ivuxolimab in advanced cancers. Libraries were prepared by immunoSEQ multiplex PCR; TCRdb keeps only in-frame clonotypes and omits some of them. Of approximately 60,000 clones listed, roughly 84% are singletons. The source material was CD4+ or CD8+ T cells sorted from blood, sampled in a trial of the OX40 agonist ivuxolimab. All receptors derive from an adult with an advanced solid tumor such as melanoma, head and neck, liver or kidney cancer. Both conserved end residues are part of each CDR3. A D gene is named only where the DNA matches it firmly. Some rows mark clone size as missing; the rest say once, few, many or name a class of expanded clone.

CDR3 DNA,CDR3 protein,D gene,J gene,V gene,clone size
TGTGCCAGCTCAGAAGACAGGGGGAGCGACCAAGAGACCCAGTACTTC,CASSEDRGSDQETQYF,TRBD1,TRBJ2-5,TRBV18,NA
TGTGCCAGCGCCGTCTCCGGGGACAGTTTATACGAGCAGTACTTC,CASAVSGDSLYEQYF,TRBD1,TRBJ2-7,TRBV5-4,NA
TGTGCCAGCTCACCAGCGGGTTCTCCCTACGAGCAGTACTTC,CASSPAGSPYEQYF,NA,TRBJ2-7,TRBV18,once
TGTGCCAGCAGTGAACAATTCGGGCGGGAAGCTTTCTTT,CASSEQFGREAFF,NA,TRBJ1-1,TRBV6-1,few
TGTGCCAGCAGCTCGGGACAGGGACATACTGAAGCTTTCTTT,CASSSGQGHTEAFF,TRBD1,TRBJ1-1,TRBV11-3,few
TGTGCCAGCAGCTTAGATTTCGGTGGGGCCTACAATGAGCAGTTCTTC,CASSLDFGGAYNEQFF,NA,TRBJ2-1,TRBV11-3,NA
TGTGCCAGCTCACCACAGGGGGCGCGCGAGCAGTACTTC,CASSPQGAREQYF,TRBD1,TRBJ2-7,TRBV18,once
TGCGCCAGCAGCACTGGGACGAGGGGTAGGAACACTGAAGCTTTCTTT,CASSTGTRGRNTEAFF,NA,TRBJ1-1,TRBV5-1,NA
TGCAGCGTTGGACAGTCTGCTAGCACAGATACGCAGTATTTT,CSVGQSASTDTQYF,NA,TRBJ2-3,TRBV29-1,NA
TGTGCCAGCAGCTTGAGAGGGGAGTACTATGGCTACACCTTC,CASSLRGEYYGYTF,NA,TRBJ1-2,TRBV5-6,NA
TGCGCCAGCAGCCAAGAAGGTGCCCCCAGATTAGAGGGCCGCACAGATACGCAGTATTTT,CASSQEGAPRLEGRTDTQYF,NA,TRBJ2-3,TRBV4-1,NA
TGCGCCAGCAGCCCCACGGGAGGCCGGGGCAATGAGCAGTTCTTC,CASSPTGGRGNEQFF,TRBD2,TRBJ2-1,TRBV4-1,once
TGCGCCAGCAGCTTGGAGGGACAGAATGGTGGGGCCAACGTCCTGACTTTC,CASSLEGQNGGANVLTF,TRBD1,TRBJ2-6,TRBV5-1,NA
TGCAGCGTTGTGTCTAGCGGGAGTTACTCCTACGAGCAGTACTTC,CSVVSSGSYSYEQYF,TRBD2,TRBJ2-7,TRBV29-1,once
TGTGCCAGCAGCCCTGTGGGGGGTACTGGGGCCAACGTCCTGACTTTC,CASSPVGGTGANVLTF,NA,TRBJ2-6,TRBV5-4,NA
TGCGCCAGCAGCCAAGGACAGTCCACTAATGAAAAACTGTTTTTT,CASSQGQSTNEKLFF,NA,TRBJ1-4,TRBV4-1,NA
TGTGCCAGCAGTCACCTGAGGGGACTAGCGGGATGTTCCGGGGAGCTGTTTTTT,CASSHLRGLAGCSGELFF,TRBD2,TRBJ2-2,TRBV6-7,NA
TGTGCCAGCAGTTACTCACTAGCGCGGGAGACCCAGTACTTC,CASSYSLARETQYF,TRBD2,TRBJ2-5,TRBV6-5,NA
TGTGCCAGCAGCTTGACAGGTCCAGGCGAAAAACTGTTTTTT,CASSLTGPGEKLFF,NA,TRBJ1-4,TRBV5-4,NA
TGTGCCAGCACCTTTAGGCCCCTAGCCGATTACAATGAGCAGTTCTTC,CASTFRPLADYNEQFF,NA,TRBJ2-1,TRBV9,NA
TGTGCCAGCAGTGAATTGGAAAGGGTGCCTGTCTGGACCGGGGAGCTGTTTTTT,CASSELERVPVWTGELFF,NA,TRBJ2-2,TRBV25-1,NA
TGCGCCAGCAGCCAAGGGTTCCGACGACTATCTGAGGGTACTGAAGCTTTCTTT,CASSQGFRRLSEGTEAFF,NA,TRBJ1-1,TRBV4-1,NA
TGTGCAAGTCGCCCCAGAGGGATTAGGGGGCTCACAGATACGCAGTATTTT,CASRPRGIRGLTDTQYF,NA,TRBJ2-3,TRBV12-2,NA
TGTGCCAGCAGCTTAACGATGGCCGGGGAGCTGTTTTTT,CASSLTMAGELFF,NA,TRBJ2-2,TRBV7-2,once
TGTGCCAGCTCACCATCTAGCGGAGACTACAATGAGCAGTTCTTC,CASSPSSGDYNEQFF,TRBD2,TRBJ2-1,TRBV18,few
TGTGCCTGGACCATTGGCCAAGAGACCCAGTACTTC,CAWTIGQETQYF,NA,TRBJ2-5,TRBV30,NA
TGTGCCAGCAGTGAAGCGCTCTCCCCGGAGGCTGGCTACACCTTC,CASSEALSPEAGYTF,NA,TRBJ1-2,TRBV6-1,NA
TGTGCCAGCACGGCTCAGCGAACGAATGAGCAGTTCTTC,CASTAQRTNEQFF,NA,TRBJ2-1,TRBV6-6,many
TGTGCCTGGAACCTGGCCAGCCAGAGAGCTTTCTTT,CAWNLASQRAFF,NA,TRBJ1-1,TRBV30,NA
TGTGCCAGCAGCCTCAGACAGGGGGCGGGCGATGAGCAGTTCTTC,CASSLRQGAGDEQFF,TRBD1,TRBJ2-1,TRBV7-3,once
TGTGCCAGCAGCTTAGATAATGCAGGGATATACGAGCAGTACTTC,CASSLDNAGIYEQYF,NA,TRBJ2-7,TRBV11-2,NA
TGCGCCAGCAGCCTTAGACAAACAGATACGCAGTATTTT,CASSLRQTDTQYF,NA,TRBJ2-3,TRBV5-1,NA
TGTGCCATCACTACATCGCTAGGAAATGAGCAGTTCTTC,CAITTSLGNEQFF,NA,TRBJ2-1,TRBV10-3,NA
TGTGCCAGCAGCTTTAGTGGTGTCCGGATCCTTTACAATGAGCAGTTCTTC,CASSFSGVRILYNEQFF,NA,TRBJ2-1,TRBV7-9,many
TGCGCCAGCAGCCTTGGCGGGGTCCTTAAAGAGACCCAGTACTTC,CASSLGGVLKETQYF,NA,TRBJ2-5,TRBV4-1,NA
TGTGCCAGCAGCGAAGGGGTCTCCGGCCCAGGGGATACGCAGTATTTT,CASSEGVSGPGDTQYF,NA,TRBJ2-3,TRBV11-3,NA
TGTGCCAGCAGCAATCCAGCCACCCGAGCTTTCTTT,CASSNPATRAFF,NA,TRBJ1-1,TRBV6-5,NA
TGTGCCAGTAGTGCTTCGTCAGGGAACACCGGGGAGCTGTTTTTT,CASSASSGNTGELFF,NA,TRBJ2-2,TRBV19,NA
TGTGCCACCAGCAGGGTTCAGCCCCAGCATTTT,CATSRVQPQHF,NA,TRBJ1-5,TRBV6-1,NA